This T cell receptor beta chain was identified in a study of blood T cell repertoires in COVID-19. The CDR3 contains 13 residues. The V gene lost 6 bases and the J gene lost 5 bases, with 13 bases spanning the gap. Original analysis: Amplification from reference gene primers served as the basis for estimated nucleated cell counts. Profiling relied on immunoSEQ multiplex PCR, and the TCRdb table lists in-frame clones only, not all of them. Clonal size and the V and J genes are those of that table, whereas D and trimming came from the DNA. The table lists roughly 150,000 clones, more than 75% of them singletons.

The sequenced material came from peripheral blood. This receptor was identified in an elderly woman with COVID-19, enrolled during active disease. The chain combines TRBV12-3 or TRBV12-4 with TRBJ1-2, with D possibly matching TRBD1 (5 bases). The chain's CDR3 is CASSHAGQYGYTF. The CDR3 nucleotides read TGTGCCAGCAGCCACGCAGGGCAGTATGGCTACACCTTC.